This T cell receptor beta chain was obtained from a study of blood T cells in healthy people across ages. The germline V and J ends were trimmed by 1 base and 2 bases, with 11 bases remaining between them. The V gene's germline CDR1 is SGHVS and CDR2 FQNEAQ. This CDR3 contains 15 residues. Next came a second PCR, run for about 7 to 12 cycles, which used a sample-barcoded 5' primer along with a J-beta primer mix. MiXCR, run by TCRdb on the 5' RACE reads, gives a single entry per CDR3 protein. This table holds more than 650,000 distinct CDR3 sequences, about 20% found once. The clonotype was recovered from a man in his sixties or seventies in good health. Sequencing used blood. V gene TRBV7-8 combines with J gene TRBJ2-5; D gene ambiguous. CDR3 DNA sequence: TGTGCCAGCAGCTTAGGCCGGGTCAGGCAAGAGACCCAGTACTTC. Translating it yields CASSLGRVRQETQYF.